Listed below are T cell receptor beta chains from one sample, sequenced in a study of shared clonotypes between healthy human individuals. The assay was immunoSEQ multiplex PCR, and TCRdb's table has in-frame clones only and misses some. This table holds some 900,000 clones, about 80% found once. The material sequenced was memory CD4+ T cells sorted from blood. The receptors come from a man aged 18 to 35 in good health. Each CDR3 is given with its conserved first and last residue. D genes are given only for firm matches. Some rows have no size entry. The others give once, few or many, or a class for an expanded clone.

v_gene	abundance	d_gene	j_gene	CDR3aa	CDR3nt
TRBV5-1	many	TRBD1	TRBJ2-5	CASSWSRGQQETQYF	TGCGCCAGCAGCTGGAGTCGGGGACAGCAAGAGACCCAGTACTTC
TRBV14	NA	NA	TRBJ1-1	CASSPGLTVVNTEAFF	TGTGCCAGCAGCCCAGGATTGACAGTTGTGAACACTGAAGCTTTCTTT
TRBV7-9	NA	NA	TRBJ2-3	CASSLVRVSTDTQYF	TGTGCCAGCAGCTTAGTAAGGGTGAGCACAGATACGCAGTATTTT
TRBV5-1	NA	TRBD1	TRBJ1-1	CASSGTAMNTEAFF	TGCGCCAGCAGCGGGACAGCCATGAACACTGAAGCTTTCTTT
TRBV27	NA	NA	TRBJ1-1	CASSLGNRANTEAFF	TGTGCCAGCAGTCTGGGAAACAGGGCGAACACTGAAGCTTTCTTT
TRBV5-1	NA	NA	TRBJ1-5	CASSPGEGNQPQHF	TGCGCCAGCAGCCCCGGGGAGGGCAATCAGCCCCAGCATTTT
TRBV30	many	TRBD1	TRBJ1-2	CAWSGGDSNNYGYTF	TGTGCCTGGAGTGGCGGGGACAGCAATAACTATGGCTACACCTTC
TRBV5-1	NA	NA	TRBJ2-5	CASKITGPGETQYF	TGCGCCAGCAAGATTACAGGGCCGGGAGAGACCCAGTACTTC
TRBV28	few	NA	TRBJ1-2	CASSLGRDHGYTF	TGTGCCAGCAGTTTGGGCAGGGACCATGGCTACACCTTC
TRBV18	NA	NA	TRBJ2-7	CASSLSARIDEQYF	TGTGCCAGCTCACTTAGCGCCAGGATTGACGAGCAGTACTTC
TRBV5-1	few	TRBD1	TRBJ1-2	CASSLLQGGFGYTF	TGCGCCAGCAGCTTGTTGCAGGGGGGTTTCGGCTACACCTTC
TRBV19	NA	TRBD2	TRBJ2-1	CASSITSGSEYEQFF	TGTGCCAGTAGTATAACCAGCGGGAGCGAATATGAGCAGTTCTTC
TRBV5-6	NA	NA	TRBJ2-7	CASSPLTGRGEQYF	TGTGCCAGCAGCCCGCTAACAGGGAGGGGCGAGCAGTACTTC
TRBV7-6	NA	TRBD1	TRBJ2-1	CASSSLTGGFRYEQFF	TGTGCCAGCAGCTCCTTGACAGGGGGGTTCAGGTATGAGCAGTTCTTC
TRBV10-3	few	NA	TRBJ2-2	CAINDIGELFF	TGTGCCATCAATGATATAGGGGAGCTGTTTTTT
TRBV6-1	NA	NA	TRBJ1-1	CASSESNERRAAFF	TGTGCCAGCAGTGAAAGTAATGAGAGGAGGGCAGCTTTCTTT
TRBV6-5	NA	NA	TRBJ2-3	CASSSLGLHTQYF	TGTGCCAGCAGTAGCCTGGGGCTCCATACGCAGTATTTT
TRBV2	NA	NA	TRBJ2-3	CASSTRGITSIDTQYF	TGTGCCAGCTCAACACGGGGAATCACATCGATAGATACGCAGTATTTT